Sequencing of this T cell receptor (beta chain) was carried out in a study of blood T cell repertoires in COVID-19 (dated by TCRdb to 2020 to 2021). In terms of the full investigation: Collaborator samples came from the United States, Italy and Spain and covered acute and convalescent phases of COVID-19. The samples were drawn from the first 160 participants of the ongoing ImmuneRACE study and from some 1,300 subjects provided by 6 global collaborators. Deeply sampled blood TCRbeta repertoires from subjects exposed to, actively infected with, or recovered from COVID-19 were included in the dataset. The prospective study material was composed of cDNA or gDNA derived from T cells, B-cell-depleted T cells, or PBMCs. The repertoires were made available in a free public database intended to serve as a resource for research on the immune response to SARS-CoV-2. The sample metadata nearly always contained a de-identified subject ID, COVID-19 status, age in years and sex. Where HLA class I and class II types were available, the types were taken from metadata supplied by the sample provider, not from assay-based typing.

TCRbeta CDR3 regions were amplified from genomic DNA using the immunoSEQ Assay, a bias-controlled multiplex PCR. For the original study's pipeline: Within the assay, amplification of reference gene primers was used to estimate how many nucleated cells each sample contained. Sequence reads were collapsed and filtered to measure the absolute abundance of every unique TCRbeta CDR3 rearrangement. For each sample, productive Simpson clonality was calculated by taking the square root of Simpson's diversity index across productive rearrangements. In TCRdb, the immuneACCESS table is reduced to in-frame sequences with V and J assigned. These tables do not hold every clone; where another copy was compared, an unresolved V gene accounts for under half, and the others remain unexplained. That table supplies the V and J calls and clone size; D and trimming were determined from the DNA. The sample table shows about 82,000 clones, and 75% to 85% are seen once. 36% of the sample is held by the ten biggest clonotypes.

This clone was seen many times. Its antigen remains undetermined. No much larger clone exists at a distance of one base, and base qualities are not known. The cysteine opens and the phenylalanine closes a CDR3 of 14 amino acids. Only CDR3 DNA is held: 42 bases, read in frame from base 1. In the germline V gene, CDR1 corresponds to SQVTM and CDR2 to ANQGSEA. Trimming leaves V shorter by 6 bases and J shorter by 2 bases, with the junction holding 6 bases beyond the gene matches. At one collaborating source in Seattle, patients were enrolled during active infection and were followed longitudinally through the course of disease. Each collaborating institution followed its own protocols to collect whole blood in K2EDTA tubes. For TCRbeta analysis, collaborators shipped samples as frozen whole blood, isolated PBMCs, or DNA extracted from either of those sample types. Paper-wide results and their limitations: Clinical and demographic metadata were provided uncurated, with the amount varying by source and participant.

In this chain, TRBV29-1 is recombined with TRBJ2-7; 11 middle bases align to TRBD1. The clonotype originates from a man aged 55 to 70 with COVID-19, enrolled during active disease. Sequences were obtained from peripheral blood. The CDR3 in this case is CSVGTGGSTYEQYF. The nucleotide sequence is TGCAGCGTCGGGACAGGGGGGAGTACCTACGAGCAGTACTTC.